This TCR beta chain stems from a study of T cells in Graves' hyperthyroidism and ophthalmopathy. The TCR beta CDR3 regions underwent amplification using RNA transcripts as the source. Initially, a first-round RT-PCR of the TCR CDR3 employed the HTBI primer set. TCRdb ran MiXCR on the multiplex PCR reads and lists one entry per CDR3 protein. The sample lists 600,000 to 900,000 distinct CDR3 sequences; 16% were seen once. Exclusion followed for patients with uncontrolled infection, other autoimmune disease, pregnancy or lactation. Clinical symptoms, serum thyroxine, TRAb, thyroid ultrasound and orbital computed tomography established diagnosis. Study-level findings and limits: The majority of expanded thyroid clonotypes above 0.001 also appeared in blood. Prediction of ophthalmopathy progression came a median 6.5 months pre-onset.

V was clipped by 7 bases and J by 3 bases, with 16 bases between them. Germline CDR1 is MDHEN and CDR2 is SYDVKM. The CDR3 spans 14 residues. As concerns this clonotype: No antigen is known for it.

The TCR was taken from a young man with Graves' hyperthyroidism. The V call is TRBV28, the J call TRBJ2-7, with TRBD1 as a possible D gene (6 bases). The sample was blood. The CDR3 coding sequence is TGTGCCAGCATCGACAGGAATATCGGCTACGAGCAGTACTTC. Protein product: CASIDRNIGYEQYF.